Listed here are 21 T cell receptor beta chains from one sample, sequenced in a study of blood T cell repertoires in COVID-19. The repertoire was sequenced with immunoSEQ multiplex PCR; TCRdb's copy has only in-frame clones and lacks some. The table records roughly 150,000 clones, roughly 84% of them present only once. The sequenced sample consisted of peripheral blood. The receptors were sampled from a man between 65 and 85 years old with active or convalescent COVID-19.

The rearrangement uses TRBV7-9 and TRBJ2-1; TRBD2 might be the D (6 bases). The CDR3 length is 15 residues. Germline CDR1 is SEHNR and CDR2 is FQNEAQ (reference sequence). V lost 1 base and J 8 bases, leaving 15 bases between the germline ends. CDR3 DNA: TGTGCCAGCAGCTTAGTAGGGACTGTTCGGGATGAGCAGTTCTTC. It encodes CASSLVGTVRDEQFF.

J is TRBJ1-2 and V is TRBV7-8; D unresolved. V dropped 4 bases and J dropped 4 bases, with 7 bases sitting between them. Germline-derived CDR1 and CDR2 are SGHVS and FQNEAQ. The CDR3 covers 12 residues. The CDR3 DNA sequence: TGTGCCAGCAGCTCCGGTTTCTATGGCTACACCTTC. Translation: CASSSGFYGYTF.

J is TRBJ2-2 and V is TRBV5-6; D is ambiguous. CDR1 and CDR2 (germline): SGHDT, YYEEEE. The CDR3 contains 15 residues. The ends were cut back, 4 bases at V and 0 bases at J, with 10 bases in the middle. The CDR3 protein is CASSLPAANTGELFF. The CDR3 DNA reads TGTGCCAGCAGCCTTCCGGCGGCGAACACCGGGGAGCTGTTTTTT.

This chain joins TRBV24-1 and TRBJ2-5, with 11 bases identical to TRBD2. V lost 4 bases to trimming and J lost 7 bases; unmatched junction nucleotides: 4. This CDR3 comprises 14 residues. Germline V gene lookup returns CDR1 KGHDR and CDR2 SFDVKD. This CDR3 is CATSEHGTSGTQYF. The CDR3, as DNA: TGTGCCACCAGTGAGCACGGGACTAGCGGGACCCAGTACTTC.

The J gene is TRBJ1-1, the V gene TRBV7-2, with 10 bases matching TRBD1. The V gene end was trimmed by 4 bases and the J gene end by 6 bases; junction bases not matched to a gene: 5. The length of the CDR3 is 14 residues. CDR1 SGHTA and CDR2 FQGNSA come from the germline V gene. DNA of the CDR3: TGTGCCAGCAGCTCGACAGGGGGCGCGGCTGAAGCTTTCTTT. It translates to CASSSTGGAAEAFF.

V gene TRBV12-3 or TRBV12-4 combines with J gene TRBJ1-1, with D unclear. CDR3 length: 13 amino acids. Between the trimmed V and J ends, which lost 3 bases and 1 base, there was a span of 6 bases. CDR3: CASSFGRNTEAFF. The CDR3 nucleotides are TGTGCCAGCAGTTTTGGGCGGAACACTGAAGCTTTCTTT.

This chain uses TRBV5-6 with TRBJ1-4; no firm D call. Between the trimmed V and J ends, which lost 5 bases and 6 bases, there was a span of 11 bases. This CDR3 has 13 amino acids. Germline CDR1 is SGHDT and CDR2 is YYEEEE. The DNA for the CDR3 is TGTGCCAGCAGGGGAGGTGGGGATGAAAAACTGTTTTTT. Translating gives CASRGGGDEKLFF.

The CDR3 is CASSPRDSLYGYTF. CDR3 DNA sequence: TGTGCCAGCAGCCCCAGGGACAGTCTCTATGGCTACACCTTC. This sequence joins TRBV7-2 and TRBJ1-2; TRBD1 agrees at 7 bases. CDR3 length equals 14 residues. Per germline, CDR1 SGHTA and CDR2 FQGNSA. Germline trimming cut 5 bases from V and 4 bases from J; bases unmatched to any gene: 7. Supplemented by reference TRBV7-2 and TRBJ1-2, the full variable domain reads GAGVSQSPSNKVTEKGKDVELRCDPISGHTALYWYRQSLGQGLEFLIYFQGNSAPDKSGLPSDRFSAERTGGSVSTLTIQRTQQEDSAVYLCASSPRDSLYGYTFGSGTRLTVV.

The J gene is TRBJ2-4, the V gene TRBV5-6; 7 bases are shared with TRBD1. The germline CDR1 and CDR2 sequences are SGHDT and YYEEEE. The CDR3 is 16 amino acids. V gave up 5 bases and J gave up 0 bases; unmatched junction bases: 8. CDR3 coding DNA: TGTGCCAGCAGAACAGGGGTTGAGCTAGCCAAAAACATTCAGTACTTC. Translating gives CASRTGVELAKNIQYF.

The V call is TRBV7-2, the J call TRBJ1-5; D is unclear. The germline V gene has CDR1 SGHTA and CDR2 FQGNSA. The CDR3 spans 15 residues. Trimming cost V 0 bases and J 1 base, with 7 bases left between them. CDR3 nucleotide sequence: TGTGCCAGCAGCTTAGCGACTGGGAGCAATCAGCCCCAGCATTTT. It yields the protein CASSLATGSNQPQHF.

V and J are TRBV10-2 and TRBJ2-7; 7 bases are a match to TRBD1. Germline CDR1 reads WSHSY; CDR2 reads SAAADI. Germline trimming cut 6 bases from V and 3 bases from J; bases unmatched to any gene: 8. The CDR3 runs 14 residues. Here the CDR3 DNA reads TGCGCCAGCAGGGGAGACAGGGTTATCTACGAGCAGTACTTC. Translating it yields CASRGDRVIYEQYF.

This clone showed up just a few times. This rearrangement joins TRBV5-1 to TRBJ1-1, with TRBD1 matching over 7 bases. Unmatched junction bases numbered 9, after V lost 1 base and J lost 0 bases. The CDR3 totals 17 residues. The V gene's germline CDR1 is SGHRS and CDR2 YFSETQ. The CDR3 coding sequence is TGCGCCAGCAGCTTGCCGTCCGGGACAGCTTTGAACACTGAAGCTTTCTTT. Translated, it gives CASSLPSGTALNTEAFF.

V gene TRBV24-1 combines with J gene TRBJ2-7; perhaps TRBD2 as D (6 bases). CDR1 is KGHDR and CDR2 is SFDVKD in the germline V gene. The CDR3 sequence is 15 residues long. Trimming shortened V by 3 bases and J by 5 bases, and 16 bases separated the two germline ends. The CDR3 coding sequence is TGTGCCACCAGTGATCCGCGGGGTAGTGGCGACGAGCAGTACTTC. This translates into CATSDPRGSGDEQYF.

The chain combines TRBV5-1 with TRBJ1-2; D unclear. The length of the CDR3 is 14 residues. Germline values: CDR1 SGHRS, CDR2 YFSETQ. The ends were cut back, 1 base at V and 6 bases at J, with 13 bases in the middle. This CDR3 reads CASSLQVGLDGYTF. DNA for the CDR3: TGCGCCAGCAGCTTGCAAGTTGGCCTCGATGGCTACACCTTC. The full variable domain, completed using reference TRBV5-1 and TRBJ1-2, is KAGVTQTPRYLIKTRGQQVTLSCSPISGHRSVSWYQQTPGQGLQFLFEYFSETQRNKGNFPGRFSGRQFSNSRSEMNVSTLELGDSALYLCASSLQVGLDGYTFGSGTRLTVV.

This clone was detected a few times. J is TRBJ2-7 and V is TRBV19, with 9 nucleotides matching TRBD1. The germline gives CDR1 LNHDA, CDR2 SQIVND (reference sequence). V trimming: 1 base; J trimming: 4 bases; junction bases outside the gene matches: 2. The CDR3 runs to 14 residues. This chain's CDR3 is CASSIAGQGYEQYF. CDR3 sequence (DNA): TGTGCCAGTAGTATAGCGGGACAGGGTTACGAGCAGTACTTC.

The gene calls are TRBV7-2 and TRBJ2-7, with a weak D call TRBD1 (6 bases). Trimming cost V 3 bases and J 6 bases, with 9 bases left between them. This CDR3 comprises 12 residues. Germline-derived CDR1 and CDR2 are SGHTA and FQGNSA. The CDR3, as DNA: TGTGCCAGCAGCTTCCAAGGGGGCGAGCAGTACTTC. Protein: CASSFQGGEQYF.

The J gene is TRBJ2-2, the V gene TRBV7-2; 11 bases map to TRBD2. The germline gives CDR1 SGHTA, CDR2 FQGNSA. Germline trimming cut 5 bases from V and 6 bases from J; bases unmatched to any gene: 8. This CDR3 contains 16 residues. Here the CDR3 DNA reads TGTGCCAGCAGCCCGTCGGGACTAGCGGTATCCGGGGAGCTGTTTTTT. As protein: CASSPSGLAVSGELFF.

This rearrangement joins TRBV28 to TRBJ2-7; 7 bases are shared with TRBD1. After removal of 3 bases from V and 3 bases from J, the junction contained 2 bases not matched to a gene. There are 13 residues in the CDR3. CDR1 MDHEN and CDR2 SYDVKM come from the germline V gene. CDR3 residues: CASSFGTDYEQYF. For the CDR3, the DNA is TGTGCCAGCAGTTTCGGGACAGACTACGAGCAGTACTTC.

As to this clone: Other DNA sequences of this sample code for an identical CDR3. The chain links TRBV5-1 to TRBJ2-7; D might be TRBD1 (5 bases). CDR1 is SGHRS and CDR2 is YFSETQ in the germline V gene. The germline V and J ends were trimmed by 0 bases and 6 bases, with 7 bases remaining between them. The CDR3 covers 12 residues. The CDR3 DNA reads as TGCGCCAGCAGCTTGGATAGGGGCGAGCAGTACTTC. Translation gives CASSLDRGEQYF.

CDR3 residues: CASSLERGSYNEQFF. CDR3 nucleotide sequence: TGTGCCAGCAGCTTAGAAAGGGGCTCCTACAATGAGCAGTTCTTC. The chain carries TRBV7-2 and TRBJ2-1; D may be TRBD1 (5 bases). V lost 1 base and J lost 0, with 7 bases in between. This CDR3 comprises 15 residues. The germline CDR1 and CDR2 sequences are SGHTA and FQGNSA.

The genes are TRBV19 and TRBJ1-5, with 11 bases fitting TRBD1. The V segment lost 7 bases and the J segment 5 bases; nucleotides outside the gene matches: 13. Germline CDR1 and CDR2: LNHDA and SQIVND (reference sequence). The CDR3 is made up of 17 amino acids. This CDR3 is CASIRLGQGAADQPQHF. DNA for the CDR3: TGTGCCAGTATCCGTCTTGGACAGGGGGCGGCGGATCAGCCCCAGCATTTT.